In this sample, the clone carrying this T cell receptor (beta chain) turned up a few times. For the second PCR, which ran for roughly 6 to 12 cycles, a sample-barcoded 5' primer and a J-beta primer mix were used. TCRdb fed the 5' RACE reads into MiXCR, producing one record per CDR3 protein. Among about 780,000 distinct CDR3 sequences listed, more than 35% were seen once. Every donor provided approximately 9.2 milliliters of peripheral blood. Each sample had at least 6.5 million PBMCs isolated. CDR3 length: 14 amino acids. The V gene's germline CDR1 is DFQATT and CDR2 SNEGSKA (reference sequence). Trimming cost V 1 base and J 2 bases, with 11 bases left between them. This sample was included in a study of blood T cells in healthy people across ages.

Sequenced material: blood. This TCR was sampled from a man older than 75 in good health. The J gene is TRBJ2-5, the V gene TRBV20-1; D tentatively fits TRBD1 or TRBD2 (5 bases each). The CDR3 region is CSARARDPQETQYF. The CDR3 nucleotides are TGCAGTGCTAGAGCACGGGACCCACAAGAGACCCAGTACTTC.